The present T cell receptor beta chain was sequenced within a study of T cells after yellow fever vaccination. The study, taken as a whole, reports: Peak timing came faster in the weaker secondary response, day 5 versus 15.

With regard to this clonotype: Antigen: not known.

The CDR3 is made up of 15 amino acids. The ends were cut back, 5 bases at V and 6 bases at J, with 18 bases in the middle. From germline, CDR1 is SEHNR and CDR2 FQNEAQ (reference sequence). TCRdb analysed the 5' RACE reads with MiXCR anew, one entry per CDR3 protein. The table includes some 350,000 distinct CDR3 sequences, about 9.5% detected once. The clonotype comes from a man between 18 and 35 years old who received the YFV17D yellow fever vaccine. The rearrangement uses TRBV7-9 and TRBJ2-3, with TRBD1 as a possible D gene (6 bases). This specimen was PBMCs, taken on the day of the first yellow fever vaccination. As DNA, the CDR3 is TGTGCCAGCAGCGCGCCCCAGGGGCCCATGGATACGCAGTATTTT. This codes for CASSAPQGPMDTQYF.